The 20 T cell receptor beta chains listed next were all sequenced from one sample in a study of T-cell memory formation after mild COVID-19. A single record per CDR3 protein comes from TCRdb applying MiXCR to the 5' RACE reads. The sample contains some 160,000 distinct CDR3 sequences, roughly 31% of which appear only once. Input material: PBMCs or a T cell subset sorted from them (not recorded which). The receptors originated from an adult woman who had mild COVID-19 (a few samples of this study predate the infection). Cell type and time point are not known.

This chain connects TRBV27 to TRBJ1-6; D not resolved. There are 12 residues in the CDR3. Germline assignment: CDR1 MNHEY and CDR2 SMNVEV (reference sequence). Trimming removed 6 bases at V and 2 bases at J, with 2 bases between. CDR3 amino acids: CASSPYNSPLHF. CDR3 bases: TGTGCCAGCAGCCCCTATAATTCACCCCTCCACTTT.

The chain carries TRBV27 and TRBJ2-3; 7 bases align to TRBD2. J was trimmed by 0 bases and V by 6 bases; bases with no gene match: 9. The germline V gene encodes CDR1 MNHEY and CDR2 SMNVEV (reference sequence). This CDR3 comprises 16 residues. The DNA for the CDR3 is TGTGCCAGCAGGGCGGGGGACGTAGAGAGCACAGATACGCAGTATTTT. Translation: CASRAGDVESTDTQYF.

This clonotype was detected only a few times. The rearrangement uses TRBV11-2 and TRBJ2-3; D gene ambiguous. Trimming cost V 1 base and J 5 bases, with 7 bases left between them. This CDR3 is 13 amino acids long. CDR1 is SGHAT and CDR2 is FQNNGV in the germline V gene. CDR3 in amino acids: CASSLAAGDTQYF. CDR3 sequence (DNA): TGTGCCAGCAGCTTAGCGGCAGGAGATACGCAGTATTTT.

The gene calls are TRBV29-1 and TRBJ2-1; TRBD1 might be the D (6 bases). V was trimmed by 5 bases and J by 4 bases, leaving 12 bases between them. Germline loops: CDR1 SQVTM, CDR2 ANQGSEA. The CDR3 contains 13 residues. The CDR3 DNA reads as TGCAGCGTTCATAGGACAGCTTACAATGAGCAGTTCTTC. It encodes CSVHRTAYNEQFF.

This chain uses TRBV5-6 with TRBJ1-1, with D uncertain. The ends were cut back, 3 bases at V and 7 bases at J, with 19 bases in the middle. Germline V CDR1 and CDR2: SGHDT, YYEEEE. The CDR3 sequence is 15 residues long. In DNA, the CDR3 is TGTGCCAGCAGCTCCCTTGGGGAGATGAACGGTGAAGCTTTCTTT. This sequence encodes CASSSLGEMNGEAFF.

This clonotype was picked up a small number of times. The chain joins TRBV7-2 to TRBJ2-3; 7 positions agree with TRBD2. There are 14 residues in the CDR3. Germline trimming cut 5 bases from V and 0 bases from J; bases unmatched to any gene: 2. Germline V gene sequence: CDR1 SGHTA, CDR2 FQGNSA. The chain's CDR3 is CASSTSVSTDTQYF. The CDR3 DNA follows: TGTGCCAGCAGCACTAGCGTCAGCACAGATACGCAGTATTTT. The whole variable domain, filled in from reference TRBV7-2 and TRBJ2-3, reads GAGVSQSPSNKVTEKGKDVELRCDPISGHTALYWYRQSLGQGLEFLIYFQGNSAPDKSGLPSDRFSAERTGGSVSTLTIQRTQQEDSAVYLCASSTSVSTDTQYFGPGTRLTVL.

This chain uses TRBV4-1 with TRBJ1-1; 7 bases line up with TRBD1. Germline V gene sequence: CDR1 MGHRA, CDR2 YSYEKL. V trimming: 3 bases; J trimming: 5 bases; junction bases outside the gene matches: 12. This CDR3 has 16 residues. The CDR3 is CASSHVEGQVRTEAFF. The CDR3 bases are TGCGCCAGCAGCCACGTTGAAGGACAGGTGCGGACTGAAGCTTTCTTT.

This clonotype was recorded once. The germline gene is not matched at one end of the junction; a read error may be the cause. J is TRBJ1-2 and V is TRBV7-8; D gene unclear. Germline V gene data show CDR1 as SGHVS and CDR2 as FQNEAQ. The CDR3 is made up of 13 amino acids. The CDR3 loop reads CPSSLAHNYGYTF. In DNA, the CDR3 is TGTCCCAGCAGCTTGGCCCATAACTATGGCTACACCTTC.

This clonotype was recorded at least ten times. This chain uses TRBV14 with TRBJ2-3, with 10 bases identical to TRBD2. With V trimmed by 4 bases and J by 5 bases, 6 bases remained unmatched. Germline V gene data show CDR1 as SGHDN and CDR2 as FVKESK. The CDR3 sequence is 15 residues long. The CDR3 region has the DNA TGTGCCAGCAGCCCTAGCGGGAGTTATGGAGATACGCAGTATTTT. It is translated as CASSPSGSYGDTQYF.

DNA of the CDR3: TGTGCCAGCAGCTCCACCGGGACAACTGGAAACACCATATATTTT. It specifies CASSSTGTTGNTIYF. This sequence joins TRBV12-3 or TRBV12-4 and TRBJ1-3; a weak D match, TRBD1 (6 bases). Trimming shortened V by 6 bases and J by 2 bases, and 14 bases separated the two germline ends. This CDR3 is built from 15 residues.

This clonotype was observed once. The CDR3: CATSRETGVRFF. The CDR3 DNA sequence: TGTGCCACCTCGCGCGAGACAGGGGTACGGTTCTTC. This chain joins TRBV24-1 and TRBJ2-1; 8 bases map to TRBD1. This CDR3 comprises 12 residues. V lost 9 bases and J lost 15; bases outside the gene matches: 12. CDR1 is KGHDR, CDR2 SFDVKD, per germline.

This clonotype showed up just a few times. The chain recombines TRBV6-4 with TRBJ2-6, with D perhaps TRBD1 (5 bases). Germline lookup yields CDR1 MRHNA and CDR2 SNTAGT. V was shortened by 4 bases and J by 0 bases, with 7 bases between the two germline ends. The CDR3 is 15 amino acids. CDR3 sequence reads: CASSGTNSGANVLTF. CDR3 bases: TGTGCCAGCAGTGGGACAAACTCTGGGGCCAACGTCCTGACTTTC.

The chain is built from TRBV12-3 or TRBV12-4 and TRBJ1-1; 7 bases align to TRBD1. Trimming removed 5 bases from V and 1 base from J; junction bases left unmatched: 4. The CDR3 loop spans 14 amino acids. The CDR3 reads CASSLGQRNTEAFF. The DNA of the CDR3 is TGTGCCAGCAGTCTGGGACAGAGGAACACTGAAGCTTTCTTT.

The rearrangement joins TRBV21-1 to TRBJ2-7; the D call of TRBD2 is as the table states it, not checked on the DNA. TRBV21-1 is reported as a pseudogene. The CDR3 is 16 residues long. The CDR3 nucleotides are TGTGCCAGCAGCAAATGGCTAGCGGGAGTCGAATACGAGCAGTACTTC. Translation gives CASSKWLAGVEYEQYF.

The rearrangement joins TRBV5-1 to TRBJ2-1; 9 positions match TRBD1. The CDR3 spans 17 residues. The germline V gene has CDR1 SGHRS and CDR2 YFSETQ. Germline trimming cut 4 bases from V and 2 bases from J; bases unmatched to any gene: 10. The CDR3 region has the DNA TGCGCCAGCAGCCGCTTCGGGGGACAGGGAACCTACAATGAGCAGTTCTTC. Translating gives CASSRFGGQGTYNEQFF. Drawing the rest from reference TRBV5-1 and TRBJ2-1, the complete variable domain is KAGVTQTPRYLIKTRGQQVTLSCSPISGHRSVSWYQQTPGQGLQFLFEYFSETQRNKGNFPGRFSGRQFSNSRSEMNVSTLELGDSALYLCASSRFGGQGTYNEQFFGPGTRLTVL.

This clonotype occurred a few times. Here the CDR3 DNA reads TGCAGCGTTGAAGATCAAGGGGTCTTTGGTCCGGGCTATGGCTACACCTTC. Residues: CSVEDQGVFGPGYGYTF. This chain links TRBV29-1 with TRBJ1-2, with D possibly TRBD1 on 5 matching bases. Germline V CDR1 and CDR2: SQVTM, ANQGSEA. This CDR3 is built from 17 residues. Deletions cut 0 bases from V and 4 bases from J, with 21 bases between.

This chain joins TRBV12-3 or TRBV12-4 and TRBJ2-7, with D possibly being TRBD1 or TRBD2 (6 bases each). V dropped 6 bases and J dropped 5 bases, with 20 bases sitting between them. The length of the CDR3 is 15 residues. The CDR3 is CASSPLRGVGHEQYF. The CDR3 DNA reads TGTGCCAGCAGCCCTCTGAGGGGGGTGGGTCACGAGCAGTACTTC.

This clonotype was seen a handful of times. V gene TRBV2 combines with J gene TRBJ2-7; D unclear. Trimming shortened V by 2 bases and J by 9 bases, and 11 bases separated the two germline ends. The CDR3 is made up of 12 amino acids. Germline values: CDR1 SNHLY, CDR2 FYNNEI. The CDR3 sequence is CASSEYQAPQYF. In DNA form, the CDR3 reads TGTGCCAGCAGTGAATATCAGGCTCCGCAGTACTTC.

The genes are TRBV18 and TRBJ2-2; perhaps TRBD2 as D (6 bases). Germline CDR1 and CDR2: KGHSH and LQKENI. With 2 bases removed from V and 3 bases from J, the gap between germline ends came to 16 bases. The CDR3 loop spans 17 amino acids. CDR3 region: CASSPSQGGTYTGELFF. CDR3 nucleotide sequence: TGTGCCAGCTCACCAAGCCAAGGAGGGACTTACACCGGGGAGCTGTTTTTT.

The CDR3 bases are TGTGCCAGCAGTTCCCCCGACGTGGTTGAGACCCAGTACTTC. As protein: CASSSPDVVETQYF. The chain combines TRBV28 with TRBJ2-5; D is unresolved. Germline V gene lookup returns CDR1 MDHEN and CDR2 SYDVKM. Trimming left V 4 bases short and J 5 bases short, with 14 bases between. CDR3 length: 14 residues.